One sample yielded the 15 T cell receptor beta chains listed below, sequenced in a study of CD8 T cells in ankylosing spondylitis. TCRdb ran MiXCR on the 5' RACE reads and lists one entry per CDR3 protein. The table shows about 120,000 distinct CDR3 sequences, with roughly an eighth occurring only once. The sample comprised blood, either unsorted or a sorted T cell fraction (not recorded which). These TCRs come from a female donor with ankylosing spondylitis or in good health (not recorded which).

This clonotype was seen more than once but under ten times. This chain joins TRBV7-9 and TRBJ2-3, with 8 bases matching TRBD1. The CDR3 extends over 16 amino acids. Unmatched junction bases numbered 6, after V lost 2 bases and J lost 2 bases. CDR1 and CDR2 from the germline V gene are SEHNR and FQNEAQ (reference sequence). The CDR3 loop is CASSLSDRASTDTQYF. The CDR3 DNA follows: TGTGCCAGCAGCTTATCGGACAGGGCCTCCACAGATACGCAGTATTTT.

There are many counts of this clonotype. The chain recombines TRBV20-1 with TRBJ2-1, with TRBD2 matching over 11 bases. This CDR3 has 14 residues. Per the germline V gene, CDR1 is DFQATT and CDR2 is SNEGSKA (reference sequence). J gave up 13 bases and V 6 bases, and 14 bases lay outside the gene matches. CDR3 region: CSAQSSSGRAGQFF. The CDR3 bases are TGCAGTGCCCAGTCTAGTAGCGGGAGGGCCGGACAGTTCTTC.

With respect to this clonotype: This may come from a read error, since a much larger clone is one base off. The chain joins TRBV12-3 or TRBV12-4 to TRBJ1-3; a weak D match, TRBD1 (6 bases). The length of the CDR3 is 15 residues. CDR3 in DNA: TGTGCCAGCACCATCCCACAGGGAACCGGAAAAACCATATATTTT. Translating gives CASTIPQGTGKTIYF.

In this sample, this clonotype turned up a few times. J is TRBJ2-5 and V is TRBV27; D gene uncertain. The CDR3 totals 13 residues. Germline assignment: CDR1 MNHEY and CDR2 SMNVEV (reference sequence). Trimming removed 3 bases at V and 2 bases at J, with 7 bases between. In DNA, the CDR3 is TGTGCCAGCAGTTTGGTCTTTCAAGAGACCCAGTACTTC. Encoded protein: CASSLVFQETQYF.

Points on this clonotype: A read error is possible here, since a much larger clone lies one base away. The genes are TRBV6-1 and TRBJ2-2; D possibly corresponds to TRBD2 (5 bases). Between the trimmed V and J ends, which lost 5 bases and 5 bases, there was a span of 15 bases. The CDR3 runs to 15 residues. Germline CDR1 MNHNS, CDR2 SASEGT. The CDR3 DNA follows: TGTGCCAGCAGTCCCCGGGGAAGGTATACCGGGGAGCTGTTTTTT. Translated, it gives CASSPRGRYTGELFF.

Of note for this clonotype: A read error is possible here, since a much larger clone lies one base away. The chain has TRBV2 and TRBJ2-4; TRBD2 agrees at 9 bases. CDR3 length: 18 amino acids. Germline V gives CDR1 SNHLY, CDR2 FYNNEI. In nucleotides, the CDR3 is TGTGCCAGCAGTGAAAGGGTAGCGGGGGATGCAGCCAAAAACAGTCAGTACTTC. Translated, it gives CASSERVAGDAAKNSQYF. Variable domain in full (rest from reference TRBV2 and TRBJ2-4): EPEVTQTPSHQVTQMGQEVILRCVPISNHLYFYWYRQILGQKVEFLVSFYNNEISEKSEIFDDQFSVERPDGSNFTLKIRSTKLEDSAMYFCASSERVAGDAAKNSQYFGAGTRLSVL.

On this clonotype: This could be a read error, since a much larger clone is one nucleotide away. The rearrangement uses TRBV29-1 and TRBJ1-1; D is undetermined. CDR1 and CDR2 from the germline V gene are SQVTM and ANQGSEA. This CDR3 spans 11 amino acids. V was clipped by 7 bases and J by 10 bases, with 16 bases between them. The CDR3 spells CSAIVGSAAFF. DNA of the CDR3: TGCAGCGCCATCGTCGGCTCTGCAGCTTTCTTT. The full variable domain, rest sourced from reference TRBV29-1 and TRBJ1-1, is SAVISQKPSRDICQRGTSLTIQCQVDSQVTMMFWYRQQPGQSLTLIATANQGSEATYESGFVIDKFPISRPNLTFSTLTVSNMSPEDSSIYLCSAIVGSAAFFGQGTRLTVV.

This clonotype showed up many times. The rearrangement joins TRBV29-1 to TRBJ1-2; 7 positions agree with TRBD1. The CDR3 extends over 14 amino acids. The germline V gene has CDR1 SQVTM and CDR2 ANQGSEA. Unmatched junction bases numbered 5, after V lost 4 bases and J lost 0 bases. DNA of the CDR3: TGCAGCGTTGGTCGAGGACAGGCTAACTATGGCTACACCTTC. Encoded protein: CSVGRGQANYGYTF.

This clonotype has just a few counts. The gene calls are TRBV5-1 and TRBJ2-2; either TRBD1 or TRBD2 may supply D (5 bases each). Trimming removed 2 bases at V and 2 bases at J, with 10 bases between. Germline V gene sequence: CDR1 SGHRS, CDR2 YFSETQ. The CDR3 has 15 residues. As DNA, the CDR3 is TGCGCCAGCAGCTTTGGGGGTAGTAACACCGGGGAGCTGTTTTTT. Residues: CASSFGGSNTGELFF.

At least ten counts were recorded for this clonotype. The chain has TRBV10-3 and TRBJ2-1; 7 bases match TRBD2. The length of the CDR3 is 18 residues. V lost 8 bases to trimming and J lost 0 bases; unmatched junction nucleotides: 16. CDR1 ENHRY and CDR2 SYGVKD come from the germline V gene. As DNA, the CDR3 is TGTGCCATCCGAGTCACCGCGGGAGAGGTGCGCTCCTACAATGAGCAGTTCTTC. It codes for CAIRVTAGEVRSYNEQFF.

This clonotype has a count of ten or more. The CDR3 sequence is CASSLTIRAEGYTF. CDR3 bases: TGTGCCAGCAGTCTCACTATAAGGGCTGAAGGCTACACCTTC. The chain has TRBV27 and TRBJ1-2; no clear D gene. Trimming removed 5 bases from V and 8 bases from J, with 18 bases in between. Per germline, CDR1 MNHEY and CDR2 SMNVEV (reference sequence). The CDR3 contains 14 residues.

In this sample, this clonotype turned up many times. This chain connects TRBV27 to TRBJ2-3, with a weak D call TRBD1 (6 bases). This CDR3 is 15 amino acids long. Germline V lookup: CDR1 MNHEY, CDR2 SMNVEV (reference sequence). The germline V and J ends were trimmed by 2 bases and 0 bases, with 9 bases remaining between them. The CDR3 DNA reads TGTGCCAGCAGTTTAGGACAGACAAGCACAGATACGCAGTATTTT. Amino acid sequence: CASSLGQTSTDTQYF.

This chain joins TRBV27 and TRBJ2-3; D is unclear. Germline CDR1 MNHEY, CDR2 SMNVEV (reference sequence). V was clipped by 3 bases and J by 5 bases, with 9 bases between them. The CDR3 totals 13 residues. CDR3 coding DNA: TGTGCCAGCAGTTTCTTAGTAGGAGATACGCAGTATTTT. It codes for CASSFLVGDTQYF.

This chain connects TRBV6-1 to TRBJ2-3; TRBD1 aligns across 12 bases. Unmatched junction bases numbered 4, after V lost 5 bases and J lost 7 bases. The CDR3 is 14 residues long. CDR1 and CDR2 (germline): MNHNS, SASEGT. In DNA form, the CDR3 reads TGTGCCAGCAGTCGGGGACAGGGGGCCTATACGCAGTATTTT. Encoded protein: CASSRGQGAYTQYF.

This clonotype was detected many times. This chain connects TRBV12-3 or TRBV12-4 to TRBJ1-3; D is ambiguous. This CDR3 has 14 amino acids. V lost 2 bases and J 4 bases, leaving 9 bases between the germline ends. In DNA form, the CDR3 reads TGTGCCAGCAGTTTAATTGTGGGGGGAAACACCATATATTTT. Translated: CASSLIVGGNTIYF.